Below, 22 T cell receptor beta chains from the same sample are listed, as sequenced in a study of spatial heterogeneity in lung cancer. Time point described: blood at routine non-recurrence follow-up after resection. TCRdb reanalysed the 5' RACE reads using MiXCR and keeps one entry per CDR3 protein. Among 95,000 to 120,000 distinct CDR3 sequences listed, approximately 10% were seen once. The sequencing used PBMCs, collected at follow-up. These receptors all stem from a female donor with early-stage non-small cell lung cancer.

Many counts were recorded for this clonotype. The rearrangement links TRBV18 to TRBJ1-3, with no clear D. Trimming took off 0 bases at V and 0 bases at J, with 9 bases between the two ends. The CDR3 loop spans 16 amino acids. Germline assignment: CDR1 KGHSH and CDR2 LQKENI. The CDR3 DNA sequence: TGTGCCAGCTCACCACCCGGCACCGTCTCTGGAAACACCATATATTTT. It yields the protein CASSPPGTVSGNTIYF.

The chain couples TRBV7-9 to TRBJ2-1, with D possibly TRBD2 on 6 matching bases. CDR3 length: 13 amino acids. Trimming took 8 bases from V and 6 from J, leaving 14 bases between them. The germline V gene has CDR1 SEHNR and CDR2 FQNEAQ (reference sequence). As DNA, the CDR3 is TGTGCCAGCCCGGAGGGCCCGGGCAATGAGCAGTTCTTC. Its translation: CASPEGPGNEQFF.

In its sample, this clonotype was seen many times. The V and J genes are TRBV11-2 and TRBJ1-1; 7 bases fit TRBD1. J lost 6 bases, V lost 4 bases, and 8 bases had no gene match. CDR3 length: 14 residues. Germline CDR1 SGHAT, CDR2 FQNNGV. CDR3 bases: TGTGCCAGCAGCTCCCCGACAGGGAAGTCTGAAGCTTTCTTT. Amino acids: CASSSPTGKSEAFF.

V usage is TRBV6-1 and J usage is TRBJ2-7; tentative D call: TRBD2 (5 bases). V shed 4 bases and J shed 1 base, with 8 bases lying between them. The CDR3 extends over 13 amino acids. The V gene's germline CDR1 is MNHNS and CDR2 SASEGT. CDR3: CASSGEWSYEQYV. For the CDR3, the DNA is TGTGCCAGCAGTGGGGAGTGGTCCTACGAGCAGTACGTC.

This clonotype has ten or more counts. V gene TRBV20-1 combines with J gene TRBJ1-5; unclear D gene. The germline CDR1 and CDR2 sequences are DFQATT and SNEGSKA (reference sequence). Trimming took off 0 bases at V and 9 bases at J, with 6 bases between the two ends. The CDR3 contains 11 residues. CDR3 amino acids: CSAREGGPQHF. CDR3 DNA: TGCAGTGCTAGAGAGGGCGGGCCCCAGCATTTT.

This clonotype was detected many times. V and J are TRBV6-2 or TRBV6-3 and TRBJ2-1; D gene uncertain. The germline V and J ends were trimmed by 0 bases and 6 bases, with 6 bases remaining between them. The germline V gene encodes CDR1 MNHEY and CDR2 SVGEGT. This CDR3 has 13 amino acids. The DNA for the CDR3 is TGTGCCAGCAGTTACTCGACCTTCAATGAGCAGTTCTTC. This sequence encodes CASSYSTFNEQFF.

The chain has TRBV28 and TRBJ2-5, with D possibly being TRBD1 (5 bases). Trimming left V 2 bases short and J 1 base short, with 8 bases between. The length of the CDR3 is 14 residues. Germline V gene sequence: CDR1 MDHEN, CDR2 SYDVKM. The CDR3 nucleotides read TGTGCCAGCAGTTTAGGGCAGGGCCAAGAGACCCAGTACTTC. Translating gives CASSLGQGQETQYF.

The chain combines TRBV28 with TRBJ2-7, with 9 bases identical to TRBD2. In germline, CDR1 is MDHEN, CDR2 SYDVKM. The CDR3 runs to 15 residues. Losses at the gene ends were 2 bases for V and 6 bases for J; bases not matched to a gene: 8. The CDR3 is CASSLAGGSVREQYF. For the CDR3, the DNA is TGTGCCAGCAGTTTAGCGGGAGGGAGTGTGCGCGAGCAGTACTTC.

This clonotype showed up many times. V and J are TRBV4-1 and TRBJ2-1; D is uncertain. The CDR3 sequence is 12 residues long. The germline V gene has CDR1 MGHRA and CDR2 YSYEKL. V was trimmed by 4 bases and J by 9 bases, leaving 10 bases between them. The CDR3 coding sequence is TGCGCCAGCAGCCCCCCCGTAGGTGAGCAGTTCTTC. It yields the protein CASSPPVGEQFF.

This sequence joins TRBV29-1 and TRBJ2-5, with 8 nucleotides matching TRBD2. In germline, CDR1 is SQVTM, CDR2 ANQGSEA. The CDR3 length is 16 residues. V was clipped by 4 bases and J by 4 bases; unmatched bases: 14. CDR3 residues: CSVVLQSGRGAETQYF. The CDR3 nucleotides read TGCAGCGTTGTTCTCCAAAGCGGGAGAGGGGCAGAGACCCAGTACTTC.

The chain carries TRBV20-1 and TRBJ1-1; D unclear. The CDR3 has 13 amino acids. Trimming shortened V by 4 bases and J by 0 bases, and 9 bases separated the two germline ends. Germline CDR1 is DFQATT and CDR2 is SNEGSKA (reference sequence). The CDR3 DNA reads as TGCAGTGCTATCTCTCGATTGAACACTGAAGCTTTCTTT. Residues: CSAISRLNTEAFF.

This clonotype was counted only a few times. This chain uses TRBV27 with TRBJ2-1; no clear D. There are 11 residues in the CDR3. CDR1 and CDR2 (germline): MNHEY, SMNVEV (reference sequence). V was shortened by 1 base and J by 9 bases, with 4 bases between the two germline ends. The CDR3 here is CASSLFGEQFF. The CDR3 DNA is TGTGCCAGCAGTTTATTCGGTGAGCAGTTCTTC.

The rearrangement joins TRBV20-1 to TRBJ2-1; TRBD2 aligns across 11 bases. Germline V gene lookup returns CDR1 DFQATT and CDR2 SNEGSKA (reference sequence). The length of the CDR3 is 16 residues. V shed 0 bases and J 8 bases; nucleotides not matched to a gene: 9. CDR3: CSARDLTSGAGDEQFF. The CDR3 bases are TGCAGTGCTAGAGATTTGACTAGCGGGGCGGGCGATGAGCAGTTCTTC.

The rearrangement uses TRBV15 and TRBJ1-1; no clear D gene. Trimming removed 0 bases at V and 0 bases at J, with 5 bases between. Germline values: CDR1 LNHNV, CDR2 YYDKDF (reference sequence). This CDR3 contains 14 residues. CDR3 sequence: CATSRDLLNTEAFF. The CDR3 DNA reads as TGTGCCACCAGCAGAGATCTCCTGAACACTGAAGCTTTCTTT.

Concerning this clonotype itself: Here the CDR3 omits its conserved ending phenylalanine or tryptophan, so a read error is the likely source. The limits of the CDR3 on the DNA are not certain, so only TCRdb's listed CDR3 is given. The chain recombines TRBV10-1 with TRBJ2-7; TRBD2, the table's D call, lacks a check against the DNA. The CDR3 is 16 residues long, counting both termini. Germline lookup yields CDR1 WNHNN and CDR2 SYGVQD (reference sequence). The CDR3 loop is CASSDGCSGRTRAVLN.

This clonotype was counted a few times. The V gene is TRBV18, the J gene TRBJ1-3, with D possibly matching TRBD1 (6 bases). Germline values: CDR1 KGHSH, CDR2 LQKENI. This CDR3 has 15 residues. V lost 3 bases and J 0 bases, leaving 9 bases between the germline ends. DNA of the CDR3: TGTGCCAGCTCACCCGGGACAATCTCTGGAAACACCATATATTTT. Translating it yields CASSPGTISGNTIYF.

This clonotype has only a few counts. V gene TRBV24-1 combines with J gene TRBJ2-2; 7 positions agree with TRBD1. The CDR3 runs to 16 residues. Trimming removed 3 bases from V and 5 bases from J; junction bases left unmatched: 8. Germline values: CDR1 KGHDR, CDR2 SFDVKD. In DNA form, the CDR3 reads TGTGCCACCAGTGATCCCGGACAGGCTTCAACCGGGGAGCTGTTTTTT. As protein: CATSDPGQASTGELFF.

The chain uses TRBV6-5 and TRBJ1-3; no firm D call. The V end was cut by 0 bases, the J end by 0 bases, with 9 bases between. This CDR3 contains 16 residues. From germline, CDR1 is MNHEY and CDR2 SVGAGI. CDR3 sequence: CASSYSIPYSGNTIYF. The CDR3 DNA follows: TGTGCCAGCAGTTACTCGATACCCTACTCTGGAAACACCATATATTTT.

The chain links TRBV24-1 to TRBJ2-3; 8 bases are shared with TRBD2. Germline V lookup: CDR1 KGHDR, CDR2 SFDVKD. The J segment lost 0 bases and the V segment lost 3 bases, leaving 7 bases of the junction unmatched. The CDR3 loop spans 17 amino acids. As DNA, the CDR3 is TGTGCCACCAGTGATCCTGGACTAGCTGCTAGCACAGATACGCAGTATTTT. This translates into CATSDPGLAASTDTQYF.

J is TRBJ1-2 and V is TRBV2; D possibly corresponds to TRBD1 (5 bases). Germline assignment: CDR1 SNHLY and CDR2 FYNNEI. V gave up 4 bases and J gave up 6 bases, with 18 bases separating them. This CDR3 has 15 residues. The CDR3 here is CASSVGSSAGDGYTF. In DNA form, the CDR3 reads TGTGCCAGCAGTGTCGGCTCCTCGGCGGGGGATGGCTACACCTTC. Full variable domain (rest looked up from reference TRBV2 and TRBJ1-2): EPEVTQTPSHQVTQMGQEVILRCVPISNHLYFYWYRQILGQKVEFLVSFYNNEISEKSEIFDDQFSVERPDGSNFTLKIRSTKLEDSAMYFCASSVGSSAGDGYTFGSGTRLTVV.

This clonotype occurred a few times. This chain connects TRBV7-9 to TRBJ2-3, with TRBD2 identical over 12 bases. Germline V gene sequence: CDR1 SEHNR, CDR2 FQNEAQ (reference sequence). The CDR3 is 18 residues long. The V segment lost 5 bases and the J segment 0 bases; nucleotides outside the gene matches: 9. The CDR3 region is CASSPGASGRASTDTQYF. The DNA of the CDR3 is TGTGCCAGCAGCCCAGGGGCTAGCGGGAGGGCGAGCACAGATACGCAGTATTTT.

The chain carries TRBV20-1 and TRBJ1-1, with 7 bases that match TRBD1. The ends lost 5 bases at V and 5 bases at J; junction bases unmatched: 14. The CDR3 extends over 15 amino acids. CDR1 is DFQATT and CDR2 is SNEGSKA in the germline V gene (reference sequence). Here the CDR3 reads CSAFPPGQRGTEAFF. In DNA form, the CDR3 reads TGCAGTGCTTTTCCTCCGGGACAGCGAGGGACTGAAGCTTTCTTT.